The 23 T cell receptor beta chains listed next were all sequenced from one sample in a study of early T cells in non-severe SARS-CoV-2 infection (dated by TCRdb to 2020 to 2022). Receptor libraries were prepared by 5' RACE. Sequencing used a NextSeq 500. The public reads were run again by TCRdb, first through fastp at Q25 and then through MiXCR, and only productive beta chains were kept. Identical CDR3 protein sequences are pooled into one entry, listed with their most common genes and DNA. The sample table lists around 88,000 distinct CDR3 sequences, around an eighth of them with a count of one. The ten biggest clones cover approximately 7.5% of the sample. Sequenced material: whole blood. The receptors derive from an adult who was a healthcare worker with PCR-confirmed SARS-CoV-2 infection or an uninfected control (not recorded which).

The J gene is TRBJ2-2, the V gene TRBV27; no definite D call. Germline CDR1 MNHEY, CDR2 SMNVEV (reference sequence). V dropped 11 bases and J dropped 0 bases, with 10 bases sitting between them. This CDR3 spans 13 amino acids. DNA for the CDR3: TGTGCCGCCCAAAGCACGAACACCGGGGAGCTGTTTTTT. As protein: CAAQSTNTGELFF.

This clonotype was recorded a few times. The V gene is TRBV12-5, the J gene TRBJ2-1, with 14 bases fitting TRBD2. The germline gives CDR1 LGHNT, CDR2 FRNRAP. The CDR3 is 20 residues long. Unmatched junction bases numbered 18, after V lost 7 bases and J lost 4 bases. CDR3 DNA: TGTGCTAGTGAGGGGCCCGGGACTAGCGGGAGTTCCCCCCCGTACAATGAGCAGTTCTTC. Translating gives CASEGPGTSGSSPPYNEQFF.

The rearrangement links TRBV4-1 to TRBJ2-1; D is ambiguous. The CDR3 runs to 13 residues. Between the trimmed V and J ends, which lost 4 bases and 5 bases, there was a span of 9 bases. The V gene's germline CDR1 is MGHRA and CDR2 YSYEKL. The CDR3 nucleotides read TGCGCCAGCAGCCCCCCTTTGGACAATGAGCAGTTCTTC. It yields the protein CASSPPLDNEQFF.

This clonotype appeared a few times. The rearrangement uses TRBV18 and TRBJ1-3, with D tentatively TRBD1 (5 bases). V lost 10 bases to trimming and J lost 4 bases, with 17 bases between them. This CDR3 spans 14 amino acids. CDR1 KGHSH and CDR2 LQKENI come from the germline V gene. CDR3 DNA sequence: TGTGCCACCTCCGGGACTCAATCCGGAAACACCATATATTTT. Its translation: CATSGTQSGNTIYF.

This clonotype came up a few times. J is TRBJ2-1 and V is TRBV27; possible D gene TRBD2, 6 bases. This CDR3 is built from 13 residues. Per germline, CDR1 MNHEY and CDR2 SMNVEV (reference sequence). V was pared by 7 bases and J by 6 bases, with 13 bases between. The CDR3 here is CASTPSGPNEQFF. The CDR3 DNA reads as TGTGCCAGCACCCCCAGCGGGCCCAATGAGCAGTTCTTC.

This clonotype showed up many times. The genes are TRBV7-3 and TRBJ2-1; 7 bases are shared with TRBD1. Germline CDR1 and CDR2: SGHTA and FQGTGA. The CDR3 consists of 14 residues. J gave up 4 bases and V 2 bases, and 2 bases lay outside the gene matches. CDR3 protein: CASSLATGYNEQFF. As DNA, the CDR3 is TGTGCCAGCAGCTTAGCGACAGGGTACAATGAGCAGTTCTTC.

The sample holds a few counts of this clonotype. The rearrangement joins TRBV27 to TRBJ2-3; TRBD2 agrees at 8 bases. The CDR3 has 15 amino acids. CDR1 is MNHEY, CDR2 SMNVEV, per germline (reference sequence). Trimming took 0 bases from V and 4 from J; bases not matched to a gene: 3. Here the CDR3 DNA reads TGTGCCAGCAGTTTATCGAGCGGGGGCGCAGATACGCAGTATTTT. Protein: CASSLSSGGADTQYF.

In its sample, this clonotype was seen a few times. The V gene is TRBV27, the J gene TRBJ2-7; D is possibly TRBD1 (6 bases). The CDR3 totals 13 residues. Germline V CDR1 and CDR2: MNHEY, SMNVEV (reference sequence). Trimming took off 6 bases at V and 6 bases at J, with 15 bases between the two ends. Here the CDR3 reads CASRTTGWGEQYF. DNA of the CDR3: TGTGCCAGCAGAACGACAGGCTGGGGCGAGCAGTACTTC.

The sample holds a few counts of this clonotype. The rearrangement uses TRBV29-1 and TRBJ2-1, with 12 bases that match TRBD1. V lost 3 bases, J lost 9 bases, and 9 bases stayed unmatched. From germline, CDR1 is SQVTM and CDR2 ANQGSEA. This CDR3 contains 15 residues. The CDR3 DNA is TGCAGCGTTGAGAGACGGGACAGGGGGCCAGGTGAGCAGTTCTTC. It codes for CSVERRDRGPGEQFF.

The V call is TRBV20-1, the J call TRBJ2-1; 9 bases are a match to TRBD1. The V gene end was trimmed by 3 bases and the J gene end by 9 bases; junction bases not matched to a gene: 9. The CDR3 runs to 14 residues. CDR1 is DFQATT and CDR2 is SNEGSKA in the germline V gene (reference sequence). The CDR3 spells CSASLLTGGGEQFF. CDR3 in DNA: TGCAGTGCTAGCTTACTTACAGGGGGCGGTGAGCAGTTCTTC.

This clonotype was detected a few times. The chain carries TRBV18 and TRBJ1-5; 7 positions match TRBD1. Germline V gene sequence: CDR1 KGHSH, CDR2 LQKENI. Trimming took 6 bases from V and 5 from J; bases not matched to a gene: 4. The CDR3 is 13 amino acids. The CDR3 nucleotides are TGTGCCAGCTCCTTACAGGGGCATCAGCCCCAGCATTTT. It codes for CASSLQGHQPQHF.

This rearrangement joins TRBV6-5 to TRBJ2-7, with TRBD1 matching over 11 bases. The CDR3 sequence is 17 residues long. Germline CDR1 MNHEY, CDR2 SVGAGI. V dropped 0 bases and J dropped 3; count of bases not matched to a gene: 7. Here the CDR3 DNA reads TGTGCCAGCAGTTACTCCCCTTTGGACAGGGGGCTCTACGAGCAGTACTTC. It is translated as CASSYSPLDRGLYEQYF.

This clonotype was detected many times. DNA for the CDR3: TGTGCCAGCAGTCTAGGACTAGCGGGCCCCAGCTCCTACAATGAGCAGTTCTTC. As protein: CASSLGLAGPSSYNEQFF. The chain has TRBV27 and TRBJ2-1; 11 positions match TRBD2. The length of the CDR3 is 18 residues. The V gene's germline CDR1 is MNHEY and CDR2 SMNVEV (reference sequence). J lost 0 bases, V lost 5 bases, and 9 bases had no gene match.

This clonotype was seen only a few times. The rearrangement uses TRBV4-1 and TRBJ1-2, with 9 nucleotides matching TRBD1. V lost 0 bases to trimming and J lost 0 bases; unmatched junction nucleotides: 11. This CDR3 is built from 19 residues. Germline CDR1 MGHRA, CDR2 YSYEKL. CDR3 in DNA: TGCGCCAGCAGCCAAGAAGAGGGACAGGGCGTATCTTCTAACTATGGCTACACCTTC. Encoded protein: CASSQEEGQGVSSNYGYTF.

J is TRBJ2-2 and V is TRBV9; weak D call: TRBD1 (6 bases). V shed 3 bases and J shed 6 bases, with 9 bases lying between them. The CDR3 contains 13 residues. CDR1 and CDR2 from the germline V gene are SGDLS and YYNGEE. For the CDR3, the DNA is TGTGCCAGCAGCGCAGGACAGTCCGGGGAGCTGTTTTTT. Residues: CASSAGQSGELFF.

V and J are TRBV7-2 and TRBJ2-7, with unresolved D. The CDR3 length is 12 residues. Trimming shortened V by 2 bases and J by 7 bases, and 9 bases separated the two germline ends. Germline V lookup: CDR1 SGHTA, CDR2 FQGNSA. The chain's CDR3 is CASSLNLREQYF. CDR3 coding DNA: TGTGCCAGCAGCTTAAACTTACGGGAGCAGTACTTC.

Comments on this clonotype: A much bigger clone sits one base away, suggesting this may be a read error. The chain links TRBV7-9 to TRBJ2-7; no firm D call. This CDR3 region has 11 residues. Germline V gene sequence: CDR1 SEHNR, CDR2 FQNEAQ (reference sequence). Trimming shortened V by 5 bases and J by 0 bases, and 2 bases separated the two germline ends. In DNA, the CDR3 is TGTGCCAGCAGCGTCTCCTACGAGCAGTACTTC. It is translated as CASSVSYEQYF.

The chain links TRBV2 to TRBJ2-1, with D perhaps TRBD2 (6 bases). This CDR3 spans 14 amino acids. Germline CDR1 is SNHLY and CDR2 is FYNNEI. V gave up 4 bases and J gave up 4 bases, with 11 bases separating them. CDR3 nucleotides: TGTGCCAGCAGTGGACTAGGGAGGTACAATGAGCAGTTCTTC. Protein product: CASSGLGRYNEQFF. The whole variable domain, remainder taken from reference TRBV2 and TRBJ2-1, is EPEVTQTPSHQVTQMGQEVILRCVPISNHLYFYWYRQILGQKVEFLVSFYNNEISEKSEIFDDQFSVERPDGSNFTLKIRSTKLEDSAMYFCASSGLGRYNEQFFGPGTRLTVL.

V is TRBV7-2 and J is TRBJ2-1; no definite D call. The CDR3 is made up of 10 amino acids. Trimming shortened V by 5 bases and J by 6 bases, and 2 bases separated the two germline ends. Looked up from germline, CDR1 is SGHTA and CDR2 is FQGNSA. CDR3 nucleotides: TGTGCCAGCAGCCGCAATGAGCAGTTCTTC. This encodes CASSRNEQFF. Complete variable domain (other parts from reference TRBV7-2 and TRBJ2-1): GAGVSQSPSNKVTEKGKDVELRCDPISGHTALYWYRQSLGQGLEFLIYFQGNSAPDKSGLPSDRFSAERTGGSVSTLTIQRTQQEDSAVYLCASSRNEQFFGPGTRLTVL.

The gene calls are TRBV5-8 and TRBJ2-1, with D possibly being TRBD1 or TRBD2 (7 bases each). Germline V gene lookup returns CDR1 SGHTS and CDR2 YDEGEE. V was trimmed by 4 bases and J by 4 bases, leaving 21 bases between them. The CDR3 sequence is 17 residues long. DNA of the CDR3: TGTGCCAGCAGCACACTACAGGGGACTATTCTTTACAATGAGCAGTTCTTC. Translation gives CASSTLQGTILYNEQFF.

The V gene is TRBV5-4, the J gene TRBJ2-2; unclear D gene. V dropped 0 bases and J dropped 6 bases, with 3 bases sitting between them. CDR1 is SGHNT and CDR2 is YYREEE in the germline V gene (reference sequence). The CDR3 has 12 residues. CDR3 coding DNA: TGTGCCAGCAGCTTGGCCCCCGGGGAGCTGTTTTTT. Its translation is CASSLAPGELFF.

This clonotype is a singleton in its sample. This clone may be a read error of a much larger clone one base away. The rearrangement uses TRBV14 and TRBJ1-2; 7 bases agree with TRBD1. Per the germline V gene, CDR1 is SGHDN and CDR2 is FVKESK. This CDR3 is 16 amino acids long. For the CDR3, the DNA is TGTACCAGCAGCCAAGATCTGCCACAGGGGCCTTATGGCTACACCTTC. Translated, it gives CTSSQDLPQGPYGYTF.

This chain links TRBV19 with TRBJ2-6, with TRBD1 matching over 9 bases. From germline, CDR1 is LNHDA and CDR2 SQIVND (reference sequence). With V trimmed by 3 bases and J by 0 bases, 6 bases remained unmatched. The CDR3 is 18 amino acids. The chain's CDR3 is CASSMGQGYISGANVLTF. The CDR3, as DNA: TGTGCCAGTAGTATGGGACAGGGTTATATCTCTGGGGCCAACGTCCTGACTTTC. Full variable domain (remainder filled in from reference TRBV19 and TRBJ2-6): DGGITQSPKYLFRKEGQNVTLSCEQNLNHDAMYWYRQDPGQGLRLIYYSQIVNDFQKGDIAEGYSVSREKKESFPLTVTSAQKNPTAFYLCASSMGQGYISGANVLTFGAGSRLTVL.